The rows below give T cell receptor beta chains drawn from one sample of a study of blood T cell repertoires in COVID-19. Some clones are missing from TCRdb's copy, which holds only in-frame ones; the method was immunoSEQ multiplex PCR. The sample records roughly 130,000 clones, roughly four fifths being singletons. Sequenced input: peripheral blood. These receptors originate from a woman in her forties or fifties with acute or convalescent COVID-19. Both conserved end residues are part of each CDR3. The D gene is left open where the match is weak. A row's size may be missing; if present it is once, few, many or a size class.

CASSQGQGISEAFF,TGTGCCAGCAGCCAGGGACAGGGGATATCTGAAGCTTTCTTT,TRBD1,TRBJ1-1,NA,TRBV7-3
CASRDGTSGSTDTQYF,TGTGCCAGCCGAGACGGGACTAGCGGTAGCACAGATACGCAGTATTTT,TRBD2,TRBJ2-3,NA,TRBV11-3
CASSSQSGQGTYEQYF,TGTGCCAGCAGCTCTCAAAGCGGACAGGGTACGTACGAGCAGTACTTC,TRBD1,TRBJ2-7,NA,TRBV7-9
CASSVGAKATNEKLFF,TGTGCCAGCAGTGTGGGGGCTAAGGCAACTAATGAAAAACTGTTTTTT,NA,TRBJ1-4,NA,TRBV25-1
CASSEQGYTEAFF,TGTGCCAGCAGCGAACAGGGCTACACTGAAGCTTTCTTT,NA,TRBJ1-1,NA,TRBV9
CASSQSGGQPQHF,TGTGCCAGCAGCCAGTCGGGAGGACAGCCCCAGCATTTT,NA,TRBJ1-5,NA,TRBV14
CASSTGVVQPQHF,TGTGCCAGCAGCACAGGGGTGGTTCAGCCCCAGCATTTT,TRBD1,TRBJ1-5,NA,TRBV6-5
CASSPGGFTDTQYF,TGTGCCAGCAGCCCCGGCGGCTTCACAGATACGCAGTATTTT,NA,TRBJ2-3,few,TRBV7-9
CASSLRGNTEAFF,TGTGCCAGCAGCCTACGGGGGAACACTGAAGCTTTCTTT,NA,TRBJ1-1,NA,TRBV11-3
CASSLSGYGYTF,TGTGCCAGCAGCTTGTCCGGCTATGGCTACACCTTC,NA,TRBJ1-2,NA,TRBV5-5
CASRKQDMKETQYF,TGCGCCAGTAGGAAACAGGACATGAAAGAGACCCAGTACTTC,NA,TRBJ2-5,NA,TRBV5-1
CASSAQLDEQFF,TGTGCCAGCTCGGCCCAGTTGGATGAGCAGTTCTTC,NA,TRBJ2-1,NA,TRBV18
CASSSSPGVTDTQYF,TGTGCCAGCAGCTCCTCGCCCGGGGTCACAGATACGCAGTATTTT,NA,TRBJ2-3,NA,TRBV11-3
CASSLGAGGPYNEQFF,TGTGCCAGCAGCTTAGGAGCGGGGGGCCCCTACAATGAGCAGTTCTTC,TRBD2,TRBJ2-1,NA,TRBV7-6
CASSPELGRSEQYF,TGCGCCAGCAGCCCCGAGCTGGGGCGTTCCGAGCAGTACTTC,NA,TRBJ2-7,NA,TRBV5-1
CASSSISAGGTYEQYF,TGTGCCAGCAGTTCAATTTCAGCGGGGGGGACCTACGAGCAGTACTTC,TRBD2,TRBJ2-7,NA,TRBV6-5
CSAIRGREAFF,TGCAGTGCGATACGAGGGCGTGAAGCTTTCTTT,NA,TRBJ1-1,NA,TRBV20-1
CASKKEGQGTYEQYF,TGTGCCAGTAAAAAGGAGGGACAGGGGACCTACGAGCAGTACTTC,TRBD1,TRBJ2-7,NA,TRBV19
CASRPRQGANYGYTF,TGTGCCAGCAGACCCAGACAGGGGGCTAACTATGGCTACACCTTC,TRBD1,TRBJ1-2,NA,TRBV6-5
CASSSAAYSGNTIYF,TGTGCCAGCAGCTCAGCAGCGTACTCTGGAAACACCATATATTTT,NA,TRBJ1-3,NA,TRBV11-2